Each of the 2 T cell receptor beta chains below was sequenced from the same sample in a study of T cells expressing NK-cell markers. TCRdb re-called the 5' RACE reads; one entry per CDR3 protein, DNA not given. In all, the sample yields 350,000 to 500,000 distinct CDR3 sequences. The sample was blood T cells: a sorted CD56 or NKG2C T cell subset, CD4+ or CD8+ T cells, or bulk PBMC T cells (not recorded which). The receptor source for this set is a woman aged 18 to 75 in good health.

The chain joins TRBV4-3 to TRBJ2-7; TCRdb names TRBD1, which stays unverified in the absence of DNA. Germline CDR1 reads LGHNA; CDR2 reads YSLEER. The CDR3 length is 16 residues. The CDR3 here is CASSLGQGSTAYEQYF.

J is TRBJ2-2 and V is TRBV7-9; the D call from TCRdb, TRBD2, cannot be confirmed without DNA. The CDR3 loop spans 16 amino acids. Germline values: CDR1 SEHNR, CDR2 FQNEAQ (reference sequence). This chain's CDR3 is CASSFYGGINTGELFF.